The source of this T cell receptor beta chain is a study of cytomegalovirus exposure and HLA in healthy donors. Points from the study as a whole: An assumption of roughly uniform sequencing depth across donors underlay the presence/absence analyses.

Amplification used 60 Vbeta primers and 13 Jbeta primers. Profiling relied on immunoSEQ multiplex PCR, and the TCRdb table lists in-frame clones only, not all of them. The sample records approximately 260,000 clones, about 83% being singletons. Comment on this clone: Its antigen is as yet unknown. Different DNA sequences within this sample yield the same CDR3.

Germline V gene sequence: CDR1 SNHLY, CDR2 FYNNEI. The CDR3 loop spans 11 amino acids. Trimming took 5 bases from V and 5 from J, leaving 3 bases between them. This TCR was sampled from a woman aged 40 to 50 in good health and CMV-seropositive. The sample comprised PBMCs. The rearrangement uses TRBV2 and TRBJ2-2, with no clear D. CDR3 protein: CASSYTGELFF. For the CDR3, the DNA is TGTGCCAGCAGTTATACCGGGGAGCTGTTTTTT.